Below, one T cell receptor beta chain is given with its context. It has no known antigen specificity. There are no base qualities to consult, and no much larger clone falls within one base. The germline V gene sets CDR1 to SGHAT and CDR2 to FQNNGV. Trimming accounts for 3 bases at V and 4 bases at J, while the number of junction bases matched to no gene is 5. Taken from cysteine to phenylalanine, the CDR3 has 16 residues. Kept here is only the CDR3 DNA, which spans 48 bases and is read in frame from base 1. The library was prepared using the immunoSEQ multiplex PCR assay. High-throughput TCR-beta CDR3 sequencing of genomic DNA from most patients was performed by Adaptive Biotechnologies. Regarding the original processing steps: TCR sequencing data were retrieved from Adaptive's ImmunoSEQ software for some 19 patients, whereas a few other patients were processed with MiXCR and VDJtools. CDR3 nucleotide sequences shared between donor and recipient were removed because their origin could not be assigned. To be classed as alloreactive, a clone needed at least 2-fold expansion over unstimulated cells and a minimum CFSE-low frequency of 0.002% (template counts) or 0.001% (read counts). A clone was considered mappable if detected in the sequenced pre-transplant spleen, lymph node, or MLR CFSE-low populations of the donor or recipient. Cumulative frequency of alloreactive clones was calculated as a percentage of all sequences weighted by copy number. TCRdb provides this immuneACCESS table in a form limited to in-frame rearrangements. Some clones are lacking; in checked studies, under half of them reflect an unresolved V gene, and why the rest are absent is not known. V and J calls and clone size are copied from that table; D and trimming were computed from the DNA. This sample is represented by over 9,500 clones; about 93% of them were singletons. Together, the top ten hold approximately 2% of the sample.

The data are from a study of graft-versus-host responses after intestinal transplantation listed by TCRdb under 2021. Study-level background: The transplants that recipients got were multivisceral, liver-intestinal, or isolated intestinal. Alloreactive clones were identified by sequencing pre-transplant mixed lymphocyte reaction products and comparing these products with unstimulated pre-transplant donor and recipient T cells. Every recipient was given anti-thymocyte globulin induction, then maintenance tacrolimus and steroids for approximately 3 years. The cohort enrolled around 25 intestinal transplant recipients including one retransplant, and 3 patients lacking pretransplant specimens were excluded. Samples from a few later patients were sequenced in-house on an Illumina MiSeq with MiXCR processing rather than by the commercial service. Donor T cell macrochimerism was defined as a peak of at least 4% donor T cells among recipient peripheral blood mononuclear cells. Bulk TCR-beta CDR3 sequencing was used to track graft-versus-host and host-versus-graft alloreactive T cell clones in the graft, circulation and bone marrow after intestinal transplantation.

Blood samples were collected up to 4 times in the first month after transplant and then at least monthly when available. Broad study findings and their caveats: Early after transplant, declines in HvG clones were associated with peak levels of circulating GvH clones. Conclusions were limited by the relatively low number and heterogeneity of intestinal transplant patients. Patients with donor T cell macrochimerism had high GvH to HvG T cell clonal ratios in their allografts. GvH clones were detected in recipient bone marrow, and some appeared earlier in ileal mucosa or blood, consistent with an intestinal mucosal origin.

The receptor chain draws on TRBV11-2 and TRBJ1-6; the central 8 bases match TRBD1. The sequencing here drew on PBMCs, taken 8 days after intestinal transplant. The clonotype was recovered from a human patient who received an intestinal transplant, so some T cells may come from the graft donor. The sequenced DNA is TGTGCCAGCAGCTTCTGGGACAGGAATTATAATTCACCCCTCCACTTT. The encoded protein is CASSFWDRNYNSPLHF. The CDR3, completed at both ends by the reference TRBV11-2 and TRBJ1-6 genes, gives the full variable domain EAGVAQSPRYKIIEKRQSVAFWCNPISGHATLYWYQQILGQGPKLLIQFQNNGVVDDSQLPKDRFSAERLKGVDSTLKIQPAKLEDSAVYLCASSFWDRNYNSPLHFGNGTRLTVT.